The source of this TCR beta chain is a study of CD8 T cells in ankylosing spondylitis. Study results and limitations: Some motif variants had been reported before (in reactive arthritis synovial fluid and blood). Roughly eight highly homologous variants formed a TCR beta motif that appeared characteristic of ankylosing spondylitis blood.

Making the TCR beta libraries involved quantitative 5'-RACE with molecular barcodes. In TCRdb, the 5' RACE reads were re-called with MiXCR into one record per CDR3 protein. The sample lists 500,000 to 550,000 distinct CDR3 sequences, over 9.5% occurring once. The germline CDR1 and CDR2 sequences are DFQATT and SNEGSKA (reference sequence). CDR3 length: 14 residues. With 6 bases removed from V and 3 bases from J, the gap between germline ends came to 12 bases. This clonotype was found many times. Its target is unknown. Sequences were obtained from blood, either unsorted or a sorted T cell fraction (not recorded which). V is TRBV20-1 and J is TRBJ1-6, with D maybe TRBD1 (6 bases). The sequence was collected from a male donor with ankylosing spondylitis. The CDR3 here is CSAVKQGYNSPLHF. The CDR3, as DNA: TGCAGTGCCGTGAAACAGGGCTATAATTCACCCCTCCACTTT.